A selection of T cell receptor beta chains follows, all from one sample in a study of blood T cell repertoires in COVID-19. Repertoires were generated with immunoSEQ multiplex PCR, while TCRdb's copy carries only in-frame clones and drops some. The table shows 300,000 to 400,000 clones, with around 91% occurring only once. The sample taken for sequencing was peripheral blood. The source of these receptors is a woman aged 18-30 years who had recovered from COVID-19. CDR3s include the opening cysteine and the closing phenylalanine or tryptophan. Each record gives: V gene, J gene, clone size, D gene, CDR3 DNA, CDR3 protein. A D gene is named only where the DNA matches it firmly. Size is stated for part of the rows, as once, few or many counts, or as a class when the clone is expanded.

TRBV4-3	TRBJ2-3	-	TRBD2	TGCGCCAGCAGCCAAGTGGCTAGCGGGAGAGGTGATACGCAGTATTTT	CASSQVASGRGDTQYF
TRBV5-8	TRBJ2-1	-	-	TGTGCCAGCAGACCCAGGGGTGGCTCCTACAATGAGCAGTTCTTC	CASRPRGGSYNEQFF
TRBV7-2	TRBJ2-3	-	-	TGTGCCAGCGCATTAGGTCTGACCCTAAGGGGATACACAGATACGCAGTATTTT	CASALGLTLRGYTDTQYF
TRBV6-6	TRBJ1-1	few	-	TGTGCCAGCAGTTACGGGGGCGGAAACACTGAAGCTTTCTTT	CASSYGGGNTEAFF
TRBV15	TRBJ2-3	-	-	TGTGCCACCAGCAGACAGGGAAGTACCACAGATACGCAGTATTTT	CATSRQGSTTDTQYF
TRBV18	TRBJ1-6	once	TRBD1	TGTGCCAGCTCACCAAGGACAGGGCTGGATTCACCCCTCCACTTT	CASSPRTGLDSPLHF
TRBV5-1	TRBJ2-1	-	TRBD2	TGCGCCAGCAGCTTTCGGACTAGCGGACTCTACAATGAGCAGTTCTTC	CASSFRTSGLYNEQFF
TRBV27	TRBJ1-6	few	TRBD1	TGTGCCAGCAGTCTTTACGACAGGGGGAATTCACCCCTCCACTTT	CASSLYDRGNSPLHF
TRBV7-9	TRBJ1-2	-	-	TGTGCCAGCAGCTCCGGGTCTTCTGGGAACTATGGCTACACCTTC	CASSSGSSGNYGYTF
TRBV27	TRBJ1-5	-	TRBD1	TGTGCCAGCAGTCGAGACAGGGGATATCAGCCCCAGCATTTT	CASSRDRGYQPQHF
TRBV5-1	TRBJ1-1	once	-	TGCGCCAGCAGCTATAGGACCGGGATGAACACTGAAGCTTTCTTT	CASSYRTGMNTEAFF
TRBV30	TRBJ1-5	-	-	TGTGCCTGGAGTGTTATTCGGGGTCAGAACAATCAGCCCCAGCATTTT	CAWSVIRGQNNQPQHF
TRBV5-6	TRBJ2-3	-	TRBD2	TGTGCCAGCAGCTTTTATGCGACTAGCGGGACAACAGATACGCAGTATTTT	CASSFYATSGTTDTQYF
TRBV9	TRBJ2-2	-	TRBD1	TGTGCCAGCAGCCCACGACAGGGGGCCGGGGAGCTGTTTTTT	CASSPRQGAGELFF
TRBV7-9	TRBJ1-1	-	-	TGTGCCAGCGGGCTAGGGAGCTTGAACACTGAAGCTTTCTTT	CASGLGSLNTEAFF
TRBV10-2	TRBJ2-2	-	TRBD1	TGCGCCAGCAGCCGCCGGGACAGAGGGGACACCGGGGAGCTGTTTTTT	CASSRRDRGDTGELFF
TRBV19	TRBJ1-5	-	-	TGTGCCAGTAGTATTGGGCAGGGGATGGGTCAGCCCCAGCATTTT	CASSIGQGMGQPQHF
TRBV6-5	TRBJ2-4	-	-	TGTGCCAGCAGTTACTCGGAAGCGGTCAAAAACATTCAGTACTTC	CASSYSEAVKNIQYF
TRBV4-3	TRBJ2-1	-	TRBD2	TGCGCCAGCAGCCAGCGTCCCGGGGGGAACCGTAAGGCTTTTAATGAGCAGTTCTTC	CASSQRPGGNRKAFNEQFF
TRBV5-1	TRBJ2-5	-	-	TGCGCCAGCAGCCCGCAGGCGGGGGAGACCCAGTACTTC	CASSPQAGETQYF
TRBV7-8	TRBJ2-1	-	-	TGTGCCAGCAGCCCGCGAACGCTCTCCTACAATGAGCAGTTCTTC	CASSPRTLSYNEQFF
TRBV18	TRBJ2-1	-	TRBD2	TGTGCCAGCTCACCACTAGCGGGGGGTGAGAATGAGCAGTTCTTC	CASSPLAGGENEQFF
TRBV10-3	TRBJ2-1	-	TRBD2	TGTGCCATCAGTGAGCCCCCGGTGGGTAGCGGGACGGGTGAGCAGTTCTTC	CAISEPPVGSGTGEQFF
TRBV27	TRBJ1-5	-	TRBD1	TGTGCCAGCAGTTTAGGGGGACAGTTTAATCAGCCCCAGCATTTT	CASSLGGQFNQPQHF
TRBV25-1	TRBJ1-4	-	-	TGTGCCAGCAGTGAATCAACCCCAGGTGGTGAAAAACTGTTTTTT	CASSESTPGGEKLFF
TRBV4-1	TRBJ1-5	-	-	TGCGCCAGCAGCCTCCGACATCCTAATCAGCCCCAGCATTTT	CASSLRHPNQPQHF
TRBV6-2/TRBV6-3	TRBJ2-2	-	-	TGTGCCAGCAGGCCTCCCGGCACCGGGGAGCTGTTTTTT	CASRPPGTGELFF
TRBV7-2	TRBJ2-3	-	-	TGTGCCAGCAGCCTAGAGGAGCGGGCCTTGCCAGATACGCAGTATTTT	CASSLEERALPDTQYF
TRBV18	TRBJ1-1	-	-	TGTGCCAGCTCACCCACAGGAAACACTGAAGCTTTCTTT	CASSPTGNTEAFF
TRBV2	TRBJ2-3	-	-	TGTGCCAGCACTAAACTCCAGGGTGCCGGCACAGATACGCAGTATTTT	CASTKLQGAGTDTQYF
TRBV4-1	TRBJ2-1	-	TRBD2	TGCGCCAGCAGCCCATCGGGTTCTGGCGGGAGTAGGGGATACAATGAGCAGTTCTTC	CASSPSGSGGSRGYNEQFF
TRBV7-9	TRBJ2-3	-	TRBD1	TGTGCCAGCAGCACGGGGACAGGGGAGGTCACAGATACGCAGTATTTT	CASSTGTGEVTDTQYF
TRBV18	TRBJ1-5	-	-	TGTGCCAGCTCACCCCAGGGCCTGGATAGCAATCAGCCCCAGCATTTT	CASSPQGLDSNQPQHF
TRBV24-1	TRBJ1-5	-	-	TGTGCCACCAGTGGCAGGGGCTCGGTTCAGCCCCAGCATTTT	CATSGRGSVQPQHF
TRBV7-9	TRBJ2-1	-	-	TGTGCCAGCAGCGTCAAGAGCCGGGACTGGCGTTACAATGAGCAGTTCTTC	CASSVKSRDWRYNEQFF
TRBV19	TRBJ2-5	-	TRBD2	TGTGCCAGTAGTATTCGCCCAAGCGGGAGGGCACAAGAGACCCAGTACTTC	CASSIRPSGRAQETQYF
TRBV7-2	TRBJ1-3	-	-	TGTGCCAGCAGCTTTACGCGGGTAGAGTATATGGACACCATATATTTT	CASSFTRVEYMDTIYF
TRBV11-2	TRBJ1-2	-	-	TGTGCCAGCAGCCCTGGACAGAATAACTATGGCTACACCTTC	CASSPGQNNYGYTF
TRBV19	TRBJ1-4	-	-	TGTGCCAGTAGTATGAGACAGGAAGAAAAACTGTTTTTT	CASSMRQEEKLFF
TRBV9	TRBJ2-1	-	TRBD2	TGTGCCAGCAGCGTAGACGGCGGGAGAGGAAATGAGCAGTTCTTC	CASSVDGGRGNEQFF
TRBV4-1	TRBJ2-4	-	-	TGCGCCAGCAGCCAAGTTGCGGGGAAAAACATTCAGTACTTC	CASSQVAGKNIQYF
TRBV5-1	TRBJ2-1	few	-	TGCGCCAGCAGCTTCCAAGCGGAGGCCAATGAGCAGTTCTTC	CASSFQAEANEQFF
TRBV3-1/TRBV3-2	TRBJ1-3	few	-	TGTGCCAGCAGCCAAGAAATTTTTTTGAGCTCTGGAAACACCATATATTTT	CASSQEIFLSSGNTIYF